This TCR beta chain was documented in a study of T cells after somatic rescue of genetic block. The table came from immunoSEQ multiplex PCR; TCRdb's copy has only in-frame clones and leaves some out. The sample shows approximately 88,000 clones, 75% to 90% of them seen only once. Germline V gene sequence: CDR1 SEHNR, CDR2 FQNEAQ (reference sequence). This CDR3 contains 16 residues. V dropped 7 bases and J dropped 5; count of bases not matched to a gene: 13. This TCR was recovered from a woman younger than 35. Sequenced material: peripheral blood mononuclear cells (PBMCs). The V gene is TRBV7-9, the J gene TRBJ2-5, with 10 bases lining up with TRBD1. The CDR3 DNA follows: TGTGCCAGCAATCCCCCCGGGACAGGGGAATCGGAGACCCAGTACTTC. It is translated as CASNPPGTGESETQYF. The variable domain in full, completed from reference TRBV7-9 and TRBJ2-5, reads DTGVSQNPRHKITKRGQNVTFRCDPISEHNRLYWYRQTLGQGPEFLTYFQNEAQLEKSRLLSDRFSAERPKGSFSTLEIQRTEQGDSAMYLCASNPPGTGESETQYFGPGTRLLVL.